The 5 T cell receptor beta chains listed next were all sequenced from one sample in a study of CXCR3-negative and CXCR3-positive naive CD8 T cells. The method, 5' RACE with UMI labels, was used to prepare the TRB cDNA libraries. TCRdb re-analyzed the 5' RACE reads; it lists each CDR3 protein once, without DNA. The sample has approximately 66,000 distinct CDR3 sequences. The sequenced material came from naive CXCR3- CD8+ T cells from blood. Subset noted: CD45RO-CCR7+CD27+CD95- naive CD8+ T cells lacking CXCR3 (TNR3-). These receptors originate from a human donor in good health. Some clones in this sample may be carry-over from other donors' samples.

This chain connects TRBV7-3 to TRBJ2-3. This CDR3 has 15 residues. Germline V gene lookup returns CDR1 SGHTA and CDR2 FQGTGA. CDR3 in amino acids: CASSLSASSTDTQYF.

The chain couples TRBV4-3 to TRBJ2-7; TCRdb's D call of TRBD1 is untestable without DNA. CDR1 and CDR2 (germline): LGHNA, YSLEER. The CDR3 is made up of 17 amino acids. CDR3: CASSQDLPPQGYYEQYF.

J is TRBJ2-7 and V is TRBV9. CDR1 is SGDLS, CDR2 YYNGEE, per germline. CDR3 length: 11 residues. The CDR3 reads CASSPSREQYF.

This CDR3 is CASSWTVPGVNQPQHF. This sequence joins TRBV6-5 and TRBJ1-5. This CDR3 contains 16 residues. Germline lookup yields CDR1 MNHEY and CDR2 SVGAGI.

The CDR3 loop is CASIGGATSGIQYF. The V and J genes are TRBV28 and TRBJ2-4; TCRdb names TRBD1, which stays unverified in the absence of DNA. Germline V CDR1 and CDR2: MDHEN, SYDVKM. The CDR3 is 14 residues long.